This TCR beta chain was obtained from a study of T cells after posttransplantation cyclophosphamide. Libraries were prepared by immunoSEQ multiplex PCR; TCRdb keeps only in-frame clonotypes and omits some of them. The profile covers more than 40,000 clones, none occurring a single time. Germline V lookup: CDR1 SQVTM, CDR2 ANQGSEA. CDR3 length equals 11 residues. The V and J ends lost 5 bases and 6 bases respectively, with 7 bases between them. General observations from the study: TRB clonality was highly associated with recipient CMV seropositivity and reactivation. Donor CD8+ memory clones often dominated recipient blood repertoires at later times. Skin or GI-infiltrating T cells shared few TRB sequences with blood.

The table lists this clone with many counts. Its antigen is not identified. On the day of bone marrow donation, the related graft donor provided peripheral blood. This sequence originates from a man aged 35-49 years in good health, CMV-negative, and a related stem cell transplant donor. The chain couples TRBV29-1 to TRBJ2-2; D is ambiguous. The source material was PBMCs. The CDR3 loop reads CSVHRAGELFF. CDR3 coding DNA: TGCAGCGTTCATAGAGCCGGGGAGCTGTTTTTT.